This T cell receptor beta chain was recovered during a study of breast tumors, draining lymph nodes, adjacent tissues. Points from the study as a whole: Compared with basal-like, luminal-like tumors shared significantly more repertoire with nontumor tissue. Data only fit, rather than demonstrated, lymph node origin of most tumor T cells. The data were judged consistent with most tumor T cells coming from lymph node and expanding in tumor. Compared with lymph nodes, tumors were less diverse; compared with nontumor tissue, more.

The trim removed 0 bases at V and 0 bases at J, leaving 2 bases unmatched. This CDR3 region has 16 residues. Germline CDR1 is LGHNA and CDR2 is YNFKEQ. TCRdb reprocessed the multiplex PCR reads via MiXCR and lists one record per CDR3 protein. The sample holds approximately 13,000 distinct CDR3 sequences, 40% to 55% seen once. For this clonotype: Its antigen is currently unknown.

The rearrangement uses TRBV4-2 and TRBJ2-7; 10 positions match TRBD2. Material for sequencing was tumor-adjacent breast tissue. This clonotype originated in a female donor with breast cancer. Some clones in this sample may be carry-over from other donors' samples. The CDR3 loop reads CASSQDASGSSYEQYF. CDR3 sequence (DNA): TGTGCCAGCAGCCAAGATGCTAGCGGGAGCTCCTACGAGCAGTACTTC.